The present entry profiles one T cell receptor beta chain with its context. This entry comes from a study of blood T cell repertoires in COVID-19. Libraries were prepared by immunoSEQ multiplex PCR; TCRdb keeps only in-frame clonotypes and omits some of them. Among about 94,000 clones listed, roughly 80% were seen once. CDR3 size: 15 residues. Deletions cut 0 bases from V and 4 bases from J, with 13 bases between. Germline CDR1 reads GTSNPN; CDR2 reads SVGIG (reference sequence). This TCR derives from a human donor in a cohort sampled during active COVID-19. J is TRBJ1-5 and V is TRBV30; D not resolved. Sequencing was performed on peripheral blood. This CDR3 reads CAWSVGVGRNQPQHF. The CDR3 nucleotides read TGTGCCTGGAGTGTCGGGGTCGGGCGGAATCAGCCCCAGCATTTT.